The clone carrying this T cell receptor (beta chain) came up many times. As it was prepared, the TCRbeta library received unique molecular identifiers. Each CDR3 protein gets one entry after TCRdb re-called the PCR reads with MiXCR. In the table there are over 300,000 distinct CDR3 sequences, 10% of which are singletons. This entry comes from a study of T-cell reconstitution after alpha-beta-depleted transplantation in children. This CDR3 is 13 amino acids long. V lost 3 bases to trimming and J lost 2 bases; unmatched junction nucleotides: 2. Germline lookup yields CDR1 SGHRS and CDR2 YFSETQ. The clonotype originates from a human donor who donated a stem cell graft to a child with acute lymphoblastic leukemia. Here the sequenced sample was PBMCs from the stem cell graft donor, taken from the stem cell graft. The chain joins TRBV5-1 to TRBJ2-7; 7 bases are shared with TRBD1. The CDR3 DNA reads TGCGCCAGCAGCTGGGACAGAGCCTACGAGCAGTACTTC. Protein: CASSWDRAYEQYF. The whole variable domain, remainder taken from reference TRBV5-1 and TRBJ2-7, is KAGVTQTPRYLIKTRGQQVTLSCSPISGHRSVSWYQQTPGQGLQFLFEYFSETQRNKGNFPGRFSGRQFSNSRSEMNVSTLELGDSALYLCASSWDRAYEQYFGPGTRLTVT.